The table lists the clone carrying this T cell receptor (beta chain) with a few counts. The antigen remains unidentified. This CDR3 spans 16 amino acids. V shed 2 bases and J shed 0 bases, with 11 bases lying between them. The sample comes from a study of T cell repertoires in cytomegalovirus infection. Via MiXCR, TCRdb re-called the reads, giving one row per CDR3 protein. The sample lists roughly 90,000 distinct CDR3 sequences, 20% to 30% seen once, with approximately 48% in the top ten. Sequences were derived from CD8+ T cells from cultured PBMCs, sampled from culture after CMV antigen stimulation. This sequence originates from a human donor in good health (CMV status not recorded). Some clones in this sample may be carry-over from other donors' samples. V is TRBV12-3 or TRBV12-4 and J is TRBJ1-3; no clear D. The CDR3 protein is CASSLSLGNSGNTIYF. The CDR3 DNA reads TGTGCCAGCAGTTTATCGCTGGGGAACTCTGGAAACACCATATATTTT.